This is a list of T cell receptor beta chains from one sample in a study of T cell responses to AZD1222 COVID-19 vaccine. TCRdb keeps only in-frame clones here, not all; method: immunoSEQ multiplex PCR. The sample consists of about 150,000 clones, 93% of them appearing once. Sequencing used peripheral blood, obtained on day 0 of AZD1222 vaccination. Receptors originate from an adult in good health. CDR3s leave out the opening cysteine and the closing phenylalanine or tryptophan. The order of the fields is V gene, J gene, CDR3 protein.

>TRBV3-1/TRBV3-2|TRBJ2-1
ASSPGQGGFNEQF
>TRBV19|TRBJ1-2
ASSIHSDRDYGYT
>TRBV19|TRBJ1-1
ASSVGEGNTEAF
>TRBV7-2|TRBJ2-7
ASSPASGGFSYEQY
>TRBV11-2|TRBJ1-1
ASSLVLGMNTEAF
>TRBV4-2|TRBJ1-4
ASSLSTGVNEKLF
>TRBV5-4|TRBJ1-1
ASSLETGYTEAF
>TRBV29-1|TRBJ2-1
SVETTSGHNEQF
>TRBV30|TRBJ1-6
AWSVQDNSPLH
>TRBV5-4|TRBJ2-3
ASSKEVAGGTSTDTQY
>TRBV3-1/TRBV3-2|TRBJ2-1
ASSLKGLVNNEQF
>TRBV11-2|TRBJ1-4
ASSLDRGSATNEKLF
>TRBV19|TRBJ1-2
ASSLTGPSNYGYT
>TRBV9|TRBJ2-5
ASSPGQGSPQTQY
>TRBV11-3|TRBJ2-7
ASSLDATMEISYEQY
>TRBV5-4|TRBJ1-2
ASTRLGAYGYT
>TRBV18|TRBJ2-7
ASSPKAGSGEQY
>TRBV28|TRBJ1-1
ASSFLTEAF
>TRBV5-1|TRBJ2-5
ASSLAPGTGAQETQY
>TRBV5-6|TRBJ1-1
ASSLPGVNTEAF
>TRBV10-3|TRBJ1-2
AISDPSRTGDYGYT
>TRBV5-4|TRBJ2-1
ASSSPYNEQF
>TRBV2|TRBJ1-2
ASVRQGYGYT
>TRBV7-8|TRBJ2-1
ASSPTGLALYNEQF
>TRBV5-4|TRBJ2-7
ASQGWGNGYEQY
>TRBV2|TRBJ1-1
ASRKTVMNTEAF
>TRBV5-4|TRBJ2-1
ASSLSLNNEQF
>TRBV5-1|TRBJ1-2
ASSSTDDGYT
>TRBV5-1|TRBJ1-1
ASSRRTGELEAF
>TRBV6-5|TRBJ2-5
ASSLTRQLQETQY
>TRBV10-3|TRBJ1-2
AISGGTGVDYGYT
>TRBV27|TRBJ1-6
ASSLTGVWSPLH
>TRBV5-1|TRBJ2-1
ASRGWNSHPDNEQF
>TRBV5-8|TRBJ1-4
ASSSSRDREKLF
>TRBV9|TRBJ1-5
ASSVEGDYQPQH
>TRBV18|TRBJ2-7
ASSPPGQGYEQY
>TRBV5-1|TRBJ1-2
ASSLEGGNSGGYT
>TRBV6-6|TRBJ1-4
ASSLIGGQGEKLF
>TRBV10-3|TRBJ2-7
ATGEGLAGSYEQY
>TRBV19|TRBJ1-4
ASMEDRSATNEKLF
>TRBV11-3|TRBJ2-5
ASSRGVGETQY